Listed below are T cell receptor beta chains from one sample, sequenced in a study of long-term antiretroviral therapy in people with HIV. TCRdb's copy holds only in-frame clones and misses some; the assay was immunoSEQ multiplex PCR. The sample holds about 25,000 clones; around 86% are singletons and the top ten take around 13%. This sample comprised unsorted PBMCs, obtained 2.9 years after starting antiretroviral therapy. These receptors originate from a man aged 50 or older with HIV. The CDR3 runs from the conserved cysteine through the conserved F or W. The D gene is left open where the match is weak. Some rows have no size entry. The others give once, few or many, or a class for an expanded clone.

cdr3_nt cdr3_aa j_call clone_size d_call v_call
TGTGCCAGCAGTTACGGGCCGAACTACGAGCAGTACTTC CASSYGPNYEQYF TRBJ2-7 . . TRBV6-6
TGTGCCAGCAGCTTGCGGGTCCTAGCGGGGGGAGCAGATACGCAGTATTTT CASSLRVLAGGADTQYF TRBJ2-3 . TRBD2 TRBV5-4
TGTGCCAGCAGCTTAGCGCTTGTAGGGCGGGGCGAGCAGTACTTC CASSLALVGRGEQYF TRBJ2-7 . . TRBV7-9
TGTGCCAGCAGCCGCACAGGGAGGTCCTACAATGAGCAGTTCTTC CASSRTGRSYNEQFF TRBJ2-1 . . TRBV4-2
TGTGCCAGCAGTTGGGGCAACAGGGCCGAAGGGAACACCATATATTTT CASSWGNRAEGNTIYF TRBJ1-3 once . TRBV6-6
TGTGCCAGTAGGATCCAGGGGGCGGAAAATACGCAGTATTTT CASRIQGAENTQYF TRBJ2-3 . TRBD1 TRBV19
TGTGCCAGCAGCTTAGGGGTTCACTCTGGAAACACCATATATTTT CASSLGVHSGNTIYF TRBJ1-3 . . TRBV7-6
TGCGCCAGCAGCCCGTCTGGGGCCAACGTCCTGACTTTC CASSPSGANVLTF TRBJ2-6 . . TRBV4-1
TGCAGCGTTCCAGGCGGGGGGGCTCACAATGAGCAGTTCTTC CSVPGGGAHNEQFF TRBJ2-1 . TRBD2 TRBV29-1
TGTGCCAGTAGTCTACAAACTAGTCTGGCGTCGGATACGCAGTATTTT CASSLQTSLASDTQYF TRBJ2-3 . . TRBV19
TGCGCCAGCAGCCAAGCCGCTAGCGGGGGGGCCCCTCAAACGCAGTATTTT CASSQAASGGAPQTQYF TRBJ2-3 . TRBD2 TRBV4-1
TGCGCCAGCAGCCAGTTAGGGCAGGGCTACGAGCAGTACTTC CASSQLGQGYEQYF TRBJ2-7 . . TRBV4-1
TGTGCCAGCAGTTCGCACACCAATTCACCCCTCCACTTT CASSSHTNSPLHF TRBJ1-6 . . TRBV6-6
TGTGCCAGCAGCGTTCAAACAGATACGCAGTATTTT CASSVQTDTQYF TRBJ2-3 few . TRBV9
TGTGCCAGCAGTGTCTATTCGGGACAGGGGGATGGCTACACCTTC CASSVYSGQGDGYTF TRBJ1-2 . TRBD1 TRBV6-1
TGTGCCAGCAGTAGCGGGGGGGCCAAAGATACGCAGTATTTT CASSSGGAKDTQYF TRBJ2-3 . TRBD2 TRBV6-5
TGTGCCAGCAGCTTATCAAACACTGAAGCTTTCTTT CASSLSNTEAFF TRBJ1-1 . . TRBV7-9
TGTGCCAGCAGTGGAGGGGAGACTAGCGGGTATACGCAGTATTTT CASSGGETSGYTQYF TRBJ2-3 once TRBD2 TRBV2
TGCGCCAGCAGCCTGAAGGGGATTGGCACTGAAGCTTTCTTT CASSLKGIGTEAFF TRBJ1-1 . . TRBV4-1
TGTGCCAGCAGCGTATCTAGCGGGAGAACCTACAATGAGCAGTTCTTC CASSVSSGRTYNEQFF TRBJ2-1 . TRBD2 TRBV9
TGCGCCAGCAGCTTGACAGGGGACTCCTACGAGCAGTACTTC CASSLTGDSYEQYF TRBJ2-7 . TRBD1 TRBV4-1
TGTGCCAGCCTGGGCGGGGACGGTCAGCCCCAGCATTTT CASLGGDGQPQHF TRBJ1-5 few . TRBV28
TGTGCCAGCAGCTCGGGGTGGGGGAACTATGGCTACACCTTC CASSSGWGNYGYTF TRBJ1-2 . . TRBV7-9
TGTGCCAGCAGCTTAGGGGTAGGGGGGTCTGAAGCTTTCTTT CASSLGVGGSEAFF TRBJ1-1 . . TRBV11-2
TGTGCCAGCAGTTCCCCTCGACAGGGGGCTAACGAGCAGTACTTC CASSSPRQGANEQYF TRBJ2-7 . TRBD1 TRBV28
TGTGCCAGCAGCCAGGGACTAGCGGGGGGCCATAATGAGCAGTTCTTC CASSQGLAGGHNEQFF TRBJ2-1 . TRBD2 TRBV11-3
TGTGCCAGCAGTCACACAAGTTACACTGAAGCTTTCTTT CASSHTSYTEAFF TRBJ1-1 . . TRBV7-2
TGTGCCAGTAGTAGGGTCACAGGGGACACTGAAGCTTTCTTT CASSRVTGDTEAFF TRBJ1-1 . TRBD1 TRBV19
TGTGCCAGCAGTTACAAAAGCTCTGGAAACACCATATATTTT CASSYKSSGNTIYF TRBJ1-3 . . TRBV6-5
TGTGCCAGCAGTTACTCCGGGACTGCTAATGAGCAGTTCTTC CASSYSGTANEQFF TRBJ2-1 . . TRBV6-6
TGTGCCAGCAGCTTAGGAGGGCCGATAGATACGCAGTATTTT CASSLGGPIDTQYF TRBJ2-3 . . TRBV11-2
TGTGCCAGCAGCTTAGGGGGCAGCTACACCGGGGAGCTGTTTTTT CASSLGGSYTGELFF TRBJ2-2 . . TRBV7-6
TGTGCCAGCAGGGACAGGACCTCTGGGGCCAACGTCCTGACTTTC CASRDRTSGANVLTF TRBJ2-6 . TRBD1 TRBV28
TGTGCCAGCAGTTCTACCCTAGCGGGGGGATCCTACAATGAGCAGTTCTTC CASSSTLAGGSYNEQFF TRBJ2-1 . TRBD2 TRBV27
TGTGCCACCTCTTCGACGGGTTCCTACAATGAGCAGTTCTTC CATSSTGSYNEQFF TRBJ2-1 once . TRBV10-3
TGTGCCTGGACCAAAGCATCGTGGAGCACTGAAGCTTTCTTT CAWTKASWSTEAFF TRBJ1-1 . . TRBV30
TGTGCCAGTATGACCCCGGGGCTCAGCGAGACCCAGTACTTC CASMTPGLSETQYF TRBJ2-5 once . TRBV19
TGTGCCAGCAGGGCCTCCGGCGGGGGGTCATACGAGCAGTACTTC CASRASGGGSYEQYF TRBJ2-7 . TRBD2 TRBV28
TGTGCCAGCAGCTTGGACGCCAATATTTATGGCTACACCTTC CASSLDANIYGYTF TRBJ1-2 . . TRBV5-6
TGTGCCAGCAGTGTGACGGGGACCCATAATTCACCCCTCCACTTT CASSVTGTHNSPLHF TRBJ1-6 . . TRBV28
TGTGCCAGTAGTATGCGGGGATTCAACTACGAGCAGTACTTC CASSMRGFNYEQYF TRBJ2-7 . . TRBV19
TGTGCCAGCAGCACTTCTTACAGGGTTGACACTGAAGCTTTCTTT CASSTSYRVDTEAFF TRBJ1-1 few . TRBV9
TGTGCCAGCAGCTTCGGACAGACCTATGGCTACACCTTC CASSFGQTYGYTF TRBJ1-2 . . TRBV11-2
TGTGCCAGAGGGGACAGGGCCTACGAGCAGTACTTC CARGDRAYEQYF TRBJ2-7 . TRBD1 TRBV2
TGTGCCAGTAGTATAGGGGGGGACCGGAATGAGCAGTTCTTC CASSIGGDRNEQFF TRBJ2-1 . . TRBV19
TGTGCCAGCAGTTTGGTTCGGAGCAATCAGCCCCAGCATTTT CASSLVRSNQPQHF TRBJ1-5 . . TRBV28
TGTGCCAGCAGCAAACCTAGCGGGGGCCCACCAGATACGCAGTATTTT CASSKPSGGPPDTQYF TRBJ2-3 . TRBD2 TRBV7-3
TGCGCCAGCAGCCATCACGGGGGGTCCAGCTCCTACGAGCAGTACTTC CASSHHGGSSSYEQYF TRBJ2-7 few TRBD2 TRBV4-3
TGTGCCAGTAGTGCCACTCTAGCGGGTGGGCTCTACGAGCAGTACTTC CASSATLAGGLYEQYF TRBJ2-7 . TRBD2 TRBV19
TGCGCCAGCAGCTTGGAAGGGGGCAATCAGCCCCAGCATTTT CASSLEGGNQPQHF TRBJ1-5 . . TRBV5-1
TGTGCCAGTACGACAGGCGGCGGTCAGCCCCAGCATTTT CASTTGGGQPQHF TRBJ1-5 . . TRBV19
TGTGCCTGGAGGGGGACAGTCTTCAACTATGGCTACACCTTC CAWRGTVFNYGYTF TRBJ1-2 . TRBD1 TRBV30
TGTGCCAGCAGTGCCGGGGGGCGAAACTATGGCTACACCTTC CASSAGGRNYGYTF TRBJ1-2 . . TRBV2
TGCGCCAGCAGCTTGGGAGGCGAGCAGTACTTC CASSLGGEQYF TRBJ2-7 . . TRBV5-1
TGTGCCAGCAGCCAAGGGGGCAGCAATCAGCCCCAGCATTTT CASSQGGSNQPQHF TRBJ1-5 . TRBD1 TRBV27
TGTGCTTATGTACAGGGGCGTGAGCAGTACTTC CAYVQGREQYF TRBJ2-7 . TRBD1 TRBV30
TGTGCCAGCTCACCGGAAAGAGAATATGGCTACACCTTC CASSPEREYGYTF TRBJ1-2 . . TRBV18